Sequencing of this T cell receptor (beta chain) was carried out in a study of response to subunit inactivated influenza vaccine. Study-level points and caveats: With each seasonal influenza vaccination, the authors suggested, few new T cells are recruited.

Germline CDR1 and CDR2: SEHNR and FQNEAQ (reference sequence). There are 14 residues in the CDR3. The V gene lost 5 bases and the J gene lost 0 bases, with 10 bases spanning the gap. TCRdb ran MiXCR on the RT-PCR reads and lists one entry per CDR3 protein. The sample includes about 610,000 distinct CDR3 sequences, 14% of them seen just once. The sample holds a few counts of this clonotype. Its antigen remains unknown. The sequenced sample was PBMCs from blood, obtained less than 13 days after vaccination. The rearrangement joins TRBV7-9 to TRBJ1-2, with a weak D call TRBD1 (5 bases). The source of this sequence is a man in his fifties or sixties who received an inactivated influenza vaccine. Here the CDR3 reads CASSPRDANYGYTF. DNA for the CDR3: TGTGCCAGCAGCCCCCGGGACGCTAACTATGGCTACACCTTC.